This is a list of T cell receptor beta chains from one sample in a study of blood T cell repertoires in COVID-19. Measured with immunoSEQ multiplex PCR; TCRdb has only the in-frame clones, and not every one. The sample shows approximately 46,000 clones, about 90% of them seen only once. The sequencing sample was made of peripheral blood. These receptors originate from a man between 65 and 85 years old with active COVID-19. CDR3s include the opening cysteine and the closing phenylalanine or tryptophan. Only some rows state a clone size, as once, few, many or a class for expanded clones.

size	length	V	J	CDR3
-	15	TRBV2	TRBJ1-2	CASVLQGDMNYGYTF
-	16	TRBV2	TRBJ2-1	CASSEKPGWYYNEQFF
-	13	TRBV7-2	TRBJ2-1	CASSLGLAGGQFF
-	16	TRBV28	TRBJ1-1	CASSSSDRGWGTEAFF
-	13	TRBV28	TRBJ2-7	CASSITGAYEQYF
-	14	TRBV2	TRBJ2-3	CASGGQGGTDTQYF
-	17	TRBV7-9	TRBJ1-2	CASSLEGLGQGADGYTF
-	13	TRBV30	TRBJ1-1	CAWSVGGTMKAFF
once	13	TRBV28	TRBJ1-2	CASSFGGDYGYTF
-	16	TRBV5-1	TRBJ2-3	CASSVQRGPTGDTQYF
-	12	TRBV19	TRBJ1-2	CASSPEAYGYTF
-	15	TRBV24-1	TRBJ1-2	CATSDFDRQNYGYTF
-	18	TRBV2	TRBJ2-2	CASSEALGRGANTGELFF
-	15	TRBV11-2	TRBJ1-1	CASSLRAFKRAEAFF
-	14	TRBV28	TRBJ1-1	CASSLGRGPTEAFF
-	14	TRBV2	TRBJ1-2	CASTPGFTNYGYTF
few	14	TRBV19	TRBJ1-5	CASSSIPGGQPQHF
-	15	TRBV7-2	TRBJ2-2	CASSTSGGWTGELFF
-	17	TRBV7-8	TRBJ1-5	CASSAQTGGAGHWPQHF
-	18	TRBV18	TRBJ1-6	CASSTLGRPGDNNSPLHF
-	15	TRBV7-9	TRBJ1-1	CASSLVSGGNTEAFF
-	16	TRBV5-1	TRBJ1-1	CASSLPPGRVNSEAFF
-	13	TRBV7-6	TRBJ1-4	CASSLAGNEKLFF
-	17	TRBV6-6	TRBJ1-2	CASSRGQGGSTNYGYTF
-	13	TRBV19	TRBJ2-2	CASRVGLGGELFF
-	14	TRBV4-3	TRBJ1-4	CASSQAGGREKLFF
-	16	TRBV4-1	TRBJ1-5	CASSQGQGGNNQPQHF
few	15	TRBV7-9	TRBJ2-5	CASSSGQPYQETQYF
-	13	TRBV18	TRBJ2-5	CASSPIERETQYF
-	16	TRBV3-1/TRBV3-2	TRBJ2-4	CASSSPGGAPADIQYF
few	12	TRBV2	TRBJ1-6	CASRGDNSPLHF
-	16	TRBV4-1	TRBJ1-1	CASSQDFPKGATEAFF
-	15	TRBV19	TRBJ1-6	CASSILLADNSPLHF
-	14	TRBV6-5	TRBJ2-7	CASSRDYSSYEQYF
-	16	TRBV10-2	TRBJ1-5	CASSDWGGSSNQPQHF
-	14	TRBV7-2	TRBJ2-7	CASSPPAETYEQYF
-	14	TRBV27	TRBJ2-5	CASSPGLTWVAQYF
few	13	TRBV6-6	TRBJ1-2	CASSPDRAYGYTF
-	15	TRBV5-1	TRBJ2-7	CASSLEGVFSYEQYF
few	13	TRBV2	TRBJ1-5	CAGSTGPGQPQHF
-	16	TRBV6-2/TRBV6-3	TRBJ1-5	CASSPKALYSNQPQHF
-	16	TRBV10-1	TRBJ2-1	CASSEWRSATYNEQFF
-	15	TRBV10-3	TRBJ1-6	CAISESREQGSSLHF
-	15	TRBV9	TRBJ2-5	CASSAASGLREAQYF
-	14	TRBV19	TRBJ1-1	CASSRGVMNTEAFF
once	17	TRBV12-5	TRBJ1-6	CASGLSYRDSYNSPLHF
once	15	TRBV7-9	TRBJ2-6	CASSLQGLGANVLTF
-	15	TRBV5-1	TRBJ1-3	CASSSTQDSGNTIYF
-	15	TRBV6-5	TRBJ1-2	CASSYPGTGVYGYTF
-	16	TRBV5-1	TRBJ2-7	CASSLNVAGGRYEQYF
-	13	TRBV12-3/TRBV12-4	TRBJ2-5	CASSFDSQETQYF
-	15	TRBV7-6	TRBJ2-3	CASSRSGGGTDTQYF
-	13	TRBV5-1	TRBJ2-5	CASSFSGQETQYF
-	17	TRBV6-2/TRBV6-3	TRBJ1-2	CASSQTFAARGPSGYTF
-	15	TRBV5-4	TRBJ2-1	CASSPGRGGHNEQFF
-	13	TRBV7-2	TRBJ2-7	CASSLAREDEQYF